This is a list of T cell receptor beta chains from one sample in a study of blood T cell repertoires in COVID-19. Libraries were prepared by immunoSEQ multiplex PCR; TCRdb keeps only in-frame clonotypes and omits some of them. The table lists 65,000 to 90,000 clones, roughly nine tenths of them singletons, with roughly 9% in the top ten. Material for sequencing was peripheral blood. Receptors were obtained from a man older than 75 with acute or convalescent COVID-19. CDR3s include the opening cysteine and the closing phenylalanine or tryptophan. A D gene is named only where the DNA matches it firmly. The size field is filled for only some rows; it gives once, few, many or a size class.

d_call	v_call	clone_size	j_call	cdr3_aa	cdr3_nt
NA	TRBV15	NA	TRBJ2-7	CATREGTERPNEQYF	TGTGCCACCAGGGAGGGGACGGAGCGACCTAACGAGCAGTACTTC
NA	TRBV2	NA	TRBJ2-1	CASSLYNEQFF	TGTGCCAGCAGCCTCTACAATGAGCAGTTCTTC
NA	TRBV21-1	NA	TRBJ1-4	CASSKSQGAREKLFF	TGTGCCAGCAGCAAATCCCAGGGGGCGCGGGAAAAACTGTTTTTT
NA	TRBV9	NA	TRBJ2-1	CASSTRQGGYNEQFF	TGTGCCAGCAGCACCCGGCAGGGGGGCTACAATGAGCAGTTCTTC
TRBD2	TRBV9	few	TRBJ2-7	CASSGSGRAGEQYF	TGTGCCAGCAGCGGTAGCGGGAGGGCTGGCGAGCAGTACTTC
TRBD2	TRBV24-1	NA	TRBJ2-7	CATSDGGTSVYEQYF	TGTGCCACCAGTGATGGCGGGACTAGCGTCTACGAGCAGTACTTC
TRBD2	TRBV3-1/TRBV3-2	NA	TRBJ2-5	CASSQVSGGQETQYF	TGTGCCAGCAGCCAAGTATCGGGGGGGCAAGAGACCCAGTACTTC
TRBD1	TRBV3-1/TRBV3-2	NA	TRBJ1-1	CASSQPGGGTEAFF	TGTGCCAGCAGCCAGCCAGGGGGCGGCACTGAAGCTTTCTTT
NA	TRBV7-8	once	TRBJ1-1	CASSPAQGSTEAFF	TGTGCCAGCAGCCCCGCCCAGGGCAGCACTGAAGCTTTCTTT
TRBD2	TRBV18	NA	TRBJ2-3	CASSLTSGGPTDTQYF	TGTGCCAGCTCGCTTACTAGCGGGGGGCCCACAGATACGCAGTATTTT
TRBD1	TRBV18	NA	TRBJ1-1	CASSPTDRGTEAFF	TGTGCCAGCTCACCAACTGACAGGGGCACTGAAGCTTTCTTT
TRBD1	TRBV6-5	NA	TRBJ2-7	CASSPRTGYYEQYF	TGTGCCAGCAGTCCTCGGACAGGGTACTACGAGCAGTACTTC
TRBD1	TRBV6-5	NA	TRBJ2-5	CASSRDREETQYF	TGTGCCAGCAGTCGAGACAGGGAAGAGACCCAGTACTTC
NA	TRBV11-2	NA	TRBJ2-2	CASSFRGVTGELFF	TGTGCCAGCAGCTTCAGAGGAGTAACCGGGGAGCTGTTTTTT
TRBD2	TRBV6-1	NA	TRBJ2-3	CASSEGTSGSYTDTQYF	TGTGCCAGCAGTGAAGGGACTAGCGGGTCTTACACAGATACGCAGTATTTT
TRBD1	TRBV20-1	NA	TRBJ2-7	CSASKGQGDEQYF	TGTAGTGCTAGTAAGGGACAGGGGGACGAGCAGTACTTC
NA	TRBV30	NA	TRBJ2-1	CAWSVPRVRSSYNEQFF	TGTGCCTGGAGTGTACCTCGCGTGAGGAGCTCCTACAATGAGCAGTTCTTC
NA	TRBV30	NA	TRBJ1-4	CAWSVNEKLFF	TGTGCCTGGAGCGTTAATGAAAAACTGTTTTTT
TRBD2	TRBV27	NA	TRBJ2-3	CASSSRLAGTTDTQYF	TGTGCCAGCAGTTCTCGACTAGCGGGAACCACAGATACGCAGTATTTT
NA	TRBV30	NA	TRBJ1-2	CAWIDSDSRYGYTF	TGTGCCTGGATCGACTCGGACAGTAGATATGGCTACACCTTC
NA	TRBV12-3/TRBV12-4	NA	TRBJ2-7	CASSYRDEQYF	TGTGCCAGCAGTTACAGGGACGAGCAGTACTTC
NA	TRBV6-5	NA	TRBJ1-2	CASSYSTNYGYTF	TGTGCCAGCAGTTACAGTACAAACTATGGCTACACCTTC
TRBD2	TRBV5-1	NA	TRBJ2-2	CASSLVAGEGTGELFF	TGCGCCAGCAGCTTGGTTGCGGGGGAGGGCACCGGGGAGCTGTTTTTT
TRBD1	TRBV10-3	NA	TRBJ1-4	CASRTGRETNEKLFF	TGTGCCTCCCGGACAGGGAGGGAAACTAATGAAAAACTGTTTTTT
TRBD1	TRBV15	NA	TRBJ2-2	CATSRVPGGYTGELFF	TGTGCCACCAGCAGAGTCCCAGGGGGCTACACCGGGGAGCTGTTTTTT
NA	TRBV12-3/TRBV12-4	NA	TRBJ1-1	CASSHNTEAFF	TGTGCCAGCAGCCATAACACTGAAGCTTTCTTT
TRBD1	TRBV4-2	NA	TRBJ1-4	CASSLPAGTADEKLFF	TGTGCCAGCAGCCTTCCTGCCGGGACAGCGGATGAAAAACTGTTTTTT
NA	TRBV10-1	few	TRBJ1-5	CASSEHSNQPQHF	TGCGCCAGCAGTGAACACAGCAATCAGCCCCAGCATTTT
TRBD1	TRBV24-1	NA	TRBJ2-1	CATSVVQGACEQFF	TGTGCCACCAGTGTTGTACAGGGGGCTTGTGAGCAGTTCTTC
NA	TRBV24-1	NA	TRBJ2-3	CATSDDSGPTDTQYF	TGTGCCACCAGTGATGATAGCGGACCGACAGATACGCAGTATTTT
NA	TRBV5-6	NA	TRBJ1-1	CASSLRNTEAFF	TGTGCCAGCAGCCTGCGAAACACTGAAGCTTTCTTT
TRBD2	TRBV27	once	TRBJ2-1	CATAWGGTNEQFF	TGTGCCACCGCCTGGGGAGGGACCAATGAGCAGTTCTTC